This TCR beta chain is drawn from a study of blood T cells in healthy people across ages. PCR was performed a second time for about 7 to 11 cycles using a sample-barcoded 5' primer and a J-beta primer mix. TCRdb reanalysed the 5' RACE reads using MiXCR and keeps one entry per CDR3 protein. The sample yields more than 650,000 distinct CDR3 sequences, 25% to 30% seen once. Trimming removed 4 bases from V and 0 bases from J, with 7 bases in between. CDR1 MNHNY and CDR2 SVGAGI come from the germline V gene (reference sequence). CDR3 length equals 13 residues. These data were also filed under a second study, of T cells of mothers and their children.

Sequencing input: blood. This clonotype was obtained from a boy aged 5-17 years in good health. V is TRBV6-6 and J is TRBJ2-7; no clear D. CDR3 nucleotides: TGTGCCAGCAGTTGGGCGAGCTCCTACGAGCAGTACTTC. Amino acid sequence: CASSWASSYEQYF.